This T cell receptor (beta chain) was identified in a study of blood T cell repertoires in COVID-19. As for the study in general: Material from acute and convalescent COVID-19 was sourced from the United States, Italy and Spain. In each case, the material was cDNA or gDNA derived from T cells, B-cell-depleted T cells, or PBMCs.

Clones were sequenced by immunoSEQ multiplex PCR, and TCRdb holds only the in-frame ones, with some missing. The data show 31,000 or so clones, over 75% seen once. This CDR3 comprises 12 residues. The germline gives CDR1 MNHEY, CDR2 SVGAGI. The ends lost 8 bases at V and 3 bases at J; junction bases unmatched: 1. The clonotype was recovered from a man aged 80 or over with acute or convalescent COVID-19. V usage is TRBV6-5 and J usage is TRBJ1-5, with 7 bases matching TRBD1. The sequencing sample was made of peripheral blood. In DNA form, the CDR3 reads TGTGCCAGCGGGACAGCCAATCAGCCCCAGCATTTT. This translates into CASGTANQPQHF.